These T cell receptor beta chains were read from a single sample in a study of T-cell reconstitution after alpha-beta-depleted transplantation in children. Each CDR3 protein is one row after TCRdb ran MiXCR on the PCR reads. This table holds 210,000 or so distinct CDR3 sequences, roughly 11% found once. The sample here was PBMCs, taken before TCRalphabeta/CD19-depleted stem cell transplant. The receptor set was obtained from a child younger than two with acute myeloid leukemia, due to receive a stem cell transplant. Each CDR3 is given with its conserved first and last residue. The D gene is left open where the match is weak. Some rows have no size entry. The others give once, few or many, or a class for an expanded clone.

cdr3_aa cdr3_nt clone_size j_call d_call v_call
CSVRDRGELYGYTF TGCAGCGTTAGGGACAGGGGGGAACTCTATGGCTACACCTTC many TRBJ1-2 TRBD1 TRBV29-1
CASSYAREGTYEQYF TGTGCCAGCAGTTACGCTCGGGAGGGGACCTACGAGCAGTACTTC many TRBJ2-7 TRBD2 TRBV6-5
CASSFQSGNTGELFF TGTGCCAGCAGTTTCCAATCAGGGAATACCGGGGAGCTGTTTTTT many TRBJ2-2 NA TRBV27
CSVEDAGQGSYGYTF TGCAGCGTTGAAGATGCCGGACAGGGGAGCTATGGCTACACCTTC NA TRBJ1-2 TRBD1 TRBV29-1
CSATPLAGVIETQYF TGCAGTGCTACCCCACTAGCGGGAGTAATCGAGACCCAGTACTTC many TRBJ2-5 TRBD2 TRBV20-1
CASRSYGYTF TGTGCCAGTAGGAGCTATGGCTACACCTTC NA TRBJ1-2 NA TRBV19
CASSLQLAENEQFF TGTGCCAGCAGTTTACAACTAGCCGAAAATGAGCAGTTCTTC many TRBJ2-1 NA TRBV28
CASSPRDRETQYF TGTGCCAGCTCACCACGTGACAGGGAGACCCAGTACTTC NA TRBJ2-5 NA TRBV18
CASSFSGRWGDEQFF TGTGCCAGCAGTTTCTCCGGGAGGTGGGGGGATGAGCAGTTCTTC many TRBJ2-1 TRBD2 TRBV12-3/TRBV12-4
CASSVTGLNEKLFF TGTGCCAGCAGTGTGACAGGCCTTAATGAAAAACTGTTTTTT many TRBJ1-4 NA TRBV28
CSASEQPWGYTF TGCAGTGCTTCCGAACAACCCTGGGGCTACACCTTC many TRBJ1-2 NA TRBV20-1
CASTLMDLNTGELFF TGTGCCAGCACCCTAATGGACCTGAACACCGGGGAGCTGTTTTTT many TRBJ2-2 NA TRBV28
CSLQSDLRYTF TGCAGCCTCCAATCGGACCTCCGCTACACCTTC few TRBJ1-2 NA TRBV29-1
CASSLTKDTQYF TGTGCCAGCAGTTTGACTAAGGATACGCAGTATTTT many TRBJ2-3 NA TRBV12-3/TRBV12-4
CASSLSGRALTDTQYF TGTGCCAGCAGTCTTAGCGGGAGGGCGCTCACAGATACGCAGTATTTT many TRBJ2-3 TRBD2 TRBV6-1
CASSESLEELFF TGTGCCAGCAGTGAATCCCTAGAGGAGCTGTTTTTT many TRBJ2-2 NA TRBV6-1
CASSLGGTGASYEQYF TGCGCCAGCAGCTTGGGCGGGACAGGGGCCTCCTACGAGCAGTACTTC many TRBJ2-7 TRBD1 TRBV5-1
CASSLGQPANYGYTF TGCGCCAGCAGCTTAGGACAGCCAGCTAACTATGGCTACACCTTC many TRBJ1-2 NA TRBV5-1
CASSATGGEGQPQHF TGTGCCAGCAGTGCAACAGGGGGAGAAGGTCAGCCCCAGCATTTT many TRBJ1-5 TRBD1 TRBV7-9
CASSFETIDTQYF TGTGCCAGCAGTTTCGAGACCATAGATACGCAGTATTTT NA TRBJ2-3 NA TRBV12-3/TRBV12-4
CASSQDLWRQGRNYEQYF TGTGCCAGCAGCCAAGATCTCTGGCGGCAGGGTCGCAACTACGAGCAGTACTTC many TRBJ2-7 NA TRBV4-2
CASSLWEWGGGNTEAFF TGTGCCAGCAGTTTATGGGAGTGGGGAGGAGGGAACACTGAAGCTTTCTTT few TRBJ1-1 NA TRBV28
CASSSYRELVGELFF TGTGCCAGCAGCTCTTATCGGGAGTTAGTCGGGGAGCTGTTTTTT many TRBJ2-2 NA TRBV7-2
CAIRDPPKDEQFF TGTGCCATCAGGGACCCCCCGAAGGATGAGCAGTTCTTC NA TRBJ2-1 NA TRBV19
CASKGDRNTEAFF TGTGCCAGTAAGGGGGACAGGAACACTGAAGCTTTCTTT many TRBJ1-1 TRBD1 TRBV18
CASSQRLVGKDTQYF TGTGCCAGCAGCCAGAGACTAGTGGGGAAAGATACGCAGTATTTT many TRBJ2-3 NA TRBV3-1
CASSQGWHTEAFF TGTGCCAGCAGCCAAGGGTGGCACACTGAAGCTTTCTTT NA TRBJ1-1 NA TRBV14
CASSLAKGLAHNEQFF TGCGCCAGCAGCTTGGCCAAGGGACTAGCCCACAATGAGCAGTTCTTC many TRBJ2-1 TRBD2 TRBV5-1